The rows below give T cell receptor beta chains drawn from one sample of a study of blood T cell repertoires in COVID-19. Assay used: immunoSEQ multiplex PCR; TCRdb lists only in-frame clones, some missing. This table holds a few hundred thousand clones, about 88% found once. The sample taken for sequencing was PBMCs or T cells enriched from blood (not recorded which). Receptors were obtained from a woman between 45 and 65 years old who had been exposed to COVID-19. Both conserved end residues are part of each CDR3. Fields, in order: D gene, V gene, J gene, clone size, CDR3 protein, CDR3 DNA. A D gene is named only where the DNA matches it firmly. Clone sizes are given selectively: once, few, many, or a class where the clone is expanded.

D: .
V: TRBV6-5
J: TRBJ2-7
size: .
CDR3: CASLSFSYEQYF
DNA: TGTGCCAGCCTGAGCTTCTCCTACGAGCAGTACTTC

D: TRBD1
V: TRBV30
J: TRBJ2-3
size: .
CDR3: CAWSGQGPDTQYF
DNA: TGTGCCTGGAGTGGACAGGGGCCAGATACGCAGTATTTT

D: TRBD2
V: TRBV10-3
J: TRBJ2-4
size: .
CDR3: CAIGTSGGKNIQYF
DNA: TGTGCCATCGGGACTAGCGGGGGTAAAAACATTCAGTACTTC

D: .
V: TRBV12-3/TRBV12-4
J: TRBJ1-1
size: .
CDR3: CASSLQGYEAFF
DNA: TGTGCCAGCAGTTTACAGGGATATGAAGCTTTCTTT

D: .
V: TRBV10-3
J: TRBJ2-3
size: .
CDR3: CAISAVTPSTDTQYF
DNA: TGTGCCATCAGTGCAGTAACCCCTAGCACAGATACGCAGTATTTT

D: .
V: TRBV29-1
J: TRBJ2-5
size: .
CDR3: CSVEDEGRETQYF
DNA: TGCAGCGTTGAAGATGAGGGTCGGGAGACCCAGTACTTC

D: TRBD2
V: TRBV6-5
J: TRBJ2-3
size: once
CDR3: CASGGGGAGDTQYF
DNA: TGTGCCAGCGGCGGCGGGGGGGCCGGGGATACGCAGTATTTT

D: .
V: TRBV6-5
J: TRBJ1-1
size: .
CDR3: CATRRRLNTEAFF
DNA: TGTGCCACCAGAAGGAGATTGAACACTGAAGCTTTCTTT

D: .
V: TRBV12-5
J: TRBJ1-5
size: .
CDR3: CASAPGDQPQHF
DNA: TGTGCTAGTGCCCCGGGGGACCAGCCCCAGCATTTT

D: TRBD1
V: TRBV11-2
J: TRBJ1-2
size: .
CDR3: CASSLTGLDYGYTF
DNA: TGTGCCAGCAGCTTGACAGGGTTGGACTATGGCTACACCTTC

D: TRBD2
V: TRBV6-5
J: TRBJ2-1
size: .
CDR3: CASGYGTSRYNEQFF
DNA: TGTGCCAGCGGGTACGGGACTAGCCGGTACAATGAGCAGTTCTTC

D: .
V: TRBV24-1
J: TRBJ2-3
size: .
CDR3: CATRCEGYPSTDTQYF
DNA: TGTGCCACCAGGTGCGAGGGCTACCCTAGCACAGATACGCAGTATTTT

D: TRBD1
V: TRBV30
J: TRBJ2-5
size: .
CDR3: CAWSVRAGGTKTQYF
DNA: TGTGCCTGGAGTGTACGGGCAGGGGGAACGAAGACCCAGTACTTC

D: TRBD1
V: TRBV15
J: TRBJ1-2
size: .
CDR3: CATSGRTGRTGGYTF
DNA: TGTGCCACCAGCGGCCGGACAGGGCGGACGGGCGGCTACACCTTC

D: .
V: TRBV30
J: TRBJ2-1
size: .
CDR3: CASSRGYNEQFF
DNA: TGTGCCTCCTCCCGGGGGTACAATGAGCAGTTCTTC

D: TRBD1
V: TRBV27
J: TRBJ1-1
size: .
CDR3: CASTDPGQGFEAFF
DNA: TGTGCCAGCACCGATCCGGGACAGGGTTTTGAAGCTTTCTTT

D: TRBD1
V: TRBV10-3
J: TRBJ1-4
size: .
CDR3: CATGTANEKLFF
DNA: TGTGCCACCGGGACAGCTAATGAAAAACTGTTTTTT

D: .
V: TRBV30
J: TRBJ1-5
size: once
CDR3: CAWSPPNTGLNQPQHF
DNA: TGTGCCTGGAGCCCACCCAATACAGGGCTCAATCAGCCCCAGCATTTT

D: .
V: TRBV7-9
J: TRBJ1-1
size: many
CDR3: CASSTSTEAFF
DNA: TGTGCCAGCAGCACATCCACTGAAGCTTTCTTT

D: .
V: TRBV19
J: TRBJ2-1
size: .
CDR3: CASNGGENYNEQFF
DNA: TGTGCCAGTAACGGGGGAGAAAACTACAATGAGCAGTTCTTC

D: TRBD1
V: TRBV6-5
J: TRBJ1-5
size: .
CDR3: CATLSLGQGGSPQHF
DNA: TGTGCCACTCTTTCCTTAGGACAGGGGGGATCGCCCCAGCATTTT

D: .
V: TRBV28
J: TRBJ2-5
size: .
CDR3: CASSRSGASRGTQYF
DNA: TGTGCCAGCAGCCGGTCGGGTGCTTCTCGGGGGACCCAGTACTTC

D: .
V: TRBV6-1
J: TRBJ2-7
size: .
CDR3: CASSEGRHTAYEQYF
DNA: TGTGCCAGCAGTGAAGGTCGACACACCGCCTACGAGCAGTACTTC

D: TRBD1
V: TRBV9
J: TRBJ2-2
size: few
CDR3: CASSPRGQGYSGELFF
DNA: TGTGCCAGCAGCCCCCGGGGACAGGGGTATTCCGGGGAGCTGTTTTTT

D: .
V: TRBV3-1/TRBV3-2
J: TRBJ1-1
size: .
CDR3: CASGPSTEAFF
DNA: TGTGCCAGCGGCCCGTCCACTGAAGCTTTCTTT

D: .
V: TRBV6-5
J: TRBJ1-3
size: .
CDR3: CASTVFTGNTIYF
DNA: TGTGCCAGCACGGTATTCACTGGAAACACCATATATTTT

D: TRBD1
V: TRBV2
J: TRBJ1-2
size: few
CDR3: CASTFDRVVYGYTF
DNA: TGTGCCAGCACCTTCGACAGGGTGGTCTATGGCTACACCTTC

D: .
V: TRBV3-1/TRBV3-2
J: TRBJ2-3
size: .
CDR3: CASSLSRPGDTQYF
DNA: TGTGCCAGCAGCCTTTCCCGCCCCGGAGATACGCAGTATTTT

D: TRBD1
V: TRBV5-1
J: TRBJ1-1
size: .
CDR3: CASSDQGGTEAFF
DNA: TGCGCCAGCAGCGACCAGGGGGGTACTGAAGCTTTCTTT

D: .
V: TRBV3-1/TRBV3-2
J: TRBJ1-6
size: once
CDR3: CASSHRGQGISPLHF
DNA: TGTGCCAGCAGCCACAGGGGTCAGGGGATTTCACCCCTCCACTTT

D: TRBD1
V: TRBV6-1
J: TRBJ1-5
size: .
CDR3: CASSDPRTGGALGQPQHF
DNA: TGTGCCAGCAGTGACCCCCGGACAGGGGGCGCGTTGGGCCAGCCCCAGCATTTT

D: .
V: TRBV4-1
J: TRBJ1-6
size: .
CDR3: CASSQGDFGNSPLHF
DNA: TGCGCCAGCAGCCAGGGGGACTTTGGGAATTCACCCCTCCACTTT

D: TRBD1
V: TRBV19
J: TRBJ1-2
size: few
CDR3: CASNPGQGNYGYTF
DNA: TGTGCCAGCAACCCGGGACAGGGTAACTATGGCTACACCTTC

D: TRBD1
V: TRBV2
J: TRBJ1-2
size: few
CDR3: CASSADRGQGYTF
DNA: TGTGCCAGCAGCGCAGACAGGGGGCAAGGCTACACCTTC

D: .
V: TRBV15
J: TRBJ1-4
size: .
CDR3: CATSRDLLWQGEKLFF
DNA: TGTGCCACCAGCAGAGATTTACTGTGGCAGGGTGAAAAACTGTTTTTT

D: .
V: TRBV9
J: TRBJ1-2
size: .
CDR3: CASSGITGSYGYTF
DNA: TGTGCCAGCAGCGGAATAACAGGGAGCTATGGCTACACCTTC

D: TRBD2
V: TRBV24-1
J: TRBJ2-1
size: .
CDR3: CATSGGLAGALYNEQFF
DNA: TGTGCCACCAGCGGAGGACTAGCGGGAGCCCTTTACAATGAGCAGTTCTTC

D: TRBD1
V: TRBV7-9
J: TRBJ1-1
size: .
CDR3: CASRQGGGTEAFF
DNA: TGTGCCAGCAGACAGGGGGGAGGTACTGAAGCTTTCTTT

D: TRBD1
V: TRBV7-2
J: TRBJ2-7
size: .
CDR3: CASSLDRGSYEQYF
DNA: TGTGCCAGCAGCTTGGACAGGGGCTCCTACGAGCAGTACTTC

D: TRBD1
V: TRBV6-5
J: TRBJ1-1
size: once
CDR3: CASSYLTGGGTEAFF
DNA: TGTGCCAGCAGTTACCTGACAGGGGGAGGTACTGAAGCTTTCTTT

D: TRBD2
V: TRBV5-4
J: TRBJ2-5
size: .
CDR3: CASSLGGGETQYF
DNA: TGTGCCAGCAGCTTAGGCGGGGGAGAGACCCAGTACTTC

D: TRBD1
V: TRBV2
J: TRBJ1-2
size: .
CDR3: CASSSTGNGYTF
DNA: TGTGCCAGCAGTTCGACAGGGAATGGCTACACCTTC

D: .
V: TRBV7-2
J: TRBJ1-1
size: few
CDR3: CASSLASLKNTEAFF
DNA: TGTGCCAGCAGCTTAGCGTCCCTAAAGAACACTGAAGCTTTCTTT

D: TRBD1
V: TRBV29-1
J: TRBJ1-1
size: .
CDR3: CSGGDRGGTEAFF
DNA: TGCAGCGGGGGGGACAGGGGCGGCACTGAAGCTTTCTTT

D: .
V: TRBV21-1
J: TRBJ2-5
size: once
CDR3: CARFFPGEGRQETQYF
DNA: TGTGCCAGATTTTTCCCAGGGGAAGGGCGCCAAGAGACCCAGTACTTC

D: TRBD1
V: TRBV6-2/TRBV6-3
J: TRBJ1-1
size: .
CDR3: CASSPGTGGSEAFF
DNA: TGTGCCAGCAGTCCCGGGACAGGGGGTTCTGAAGCTTTCTTT

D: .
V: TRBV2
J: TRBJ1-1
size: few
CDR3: CASSLGPRRAFF
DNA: TGTGCCAGCAGCCTGGGCCCCAGGCGAGCTTTCTTT

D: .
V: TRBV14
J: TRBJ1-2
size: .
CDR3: CASSHVSLNYGYTF
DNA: TGTGCCAGCAGCCATGTGTCACTTAACTATGGCTACACCTTC

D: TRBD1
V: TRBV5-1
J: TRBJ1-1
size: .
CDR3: CASSSNPGQGRTMNTEAFF
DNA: TGCGCCAGCAGCTCAAATCCGGGACAGGGGCGCACCATGAACACTGAAGCTTTCTTT

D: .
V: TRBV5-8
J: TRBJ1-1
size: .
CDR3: CASSPGQRVNTEAFF
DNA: TGTGCCAGCAGCCCCGGACAGAGGGTTAACACTGAAGCTTTCTTT

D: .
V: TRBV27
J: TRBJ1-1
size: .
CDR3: CATGFRGDTEAFF
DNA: TGTGCCACAGGGTTCCGGGGGGACACTGAAGCTTTCTTT

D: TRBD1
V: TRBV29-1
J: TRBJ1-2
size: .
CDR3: CSIFTGTGDGYTF
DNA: TGCAGTATCTTTACTGGGACAGGGGATGGCTACACCTTC

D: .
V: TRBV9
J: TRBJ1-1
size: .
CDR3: CASSVEPGGTEAFF
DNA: TGTGCCAGCAGCGTAGAGCCCGGAGGGACTGAAGCTTTCTTT

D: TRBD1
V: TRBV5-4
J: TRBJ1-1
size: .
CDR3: CASSLGDRHTEAFF
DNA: TGTGCCAGCAGCTTGGGGGACAGACACACTGAAGCTTTCTTT

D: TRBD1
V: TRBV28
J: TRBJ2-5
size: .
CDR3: CASIRVDREETQYF
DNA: TGTGCCAGCATTAGAGTCGACAGGGAAGAGACCCAGTACTTC

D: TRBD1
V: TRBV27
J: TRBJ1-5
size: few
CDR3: CASSPRTGGNQPQHF
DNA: TGTGCCAGCAGTCCGCGGACAGGGGGCAACCAGCCCCAGCATTTT

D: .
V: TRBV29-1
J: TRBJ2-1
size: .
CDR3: CSVGGVSSYNEQFF
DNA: TGCAGCGTTGGGGGGGTTAGTTCCTACAATGAGCAGTTCTTC

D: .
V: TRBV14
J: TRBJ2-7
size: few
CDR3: CASSQDNMDEGDEQYF
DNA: TGTGCCAGCAGCCAAGATAATATGGACGAGGGGGACGAGCAGTACTTC

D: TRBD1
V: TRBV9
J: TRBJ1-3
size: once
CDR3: CASSAEDRRFSGNTIYF
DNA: TGTGCCAGCAGCGCCGAGGACAGGCGGTTCTCTGGAAACACCATATATTTT